This T cell receptor beta chain was retrieved from a study of blood T cell repertoires in COVID-19. The overall study: Samples representing acute and convalescent COVID-19 were sourced from the United States, Italy and Spain. Nucleic acid was either cDNA or gDNA, and it came from T cells, B-cell-depleted T cells, or PBMCs.

Source study methods: It was from reference gene primer amplification that nucleated cell counts were estimated. Method: immunoSEQ multiplex PCR; TCRdb's copy keeps in-frame clones and lacks some. The DNA gave D and trimming, while V, J and clone size come from that table. The sample includes some 240,000 clones, roughly 89% of them seen just once. V shed 7 bases and J shed 2 bases, with 5 bases lying between them. Germline-derived CDR1 and CDR2 are MNHEY and SVGAGI. The CDR3 runs to 11 residues. The V and J genes are TRBV6-5 and TRBJ2-5; D is undetermined. The receptor comes from a man aged 55 to 69 who had recovered from COVID-19. Sequenced: peripheral blood. The CDR3 sequence: CASTLQETQYF. CDR3 sequence (DNA): TGTGCCAGCACCTTGCAAGAGACCCAGTACTTC.